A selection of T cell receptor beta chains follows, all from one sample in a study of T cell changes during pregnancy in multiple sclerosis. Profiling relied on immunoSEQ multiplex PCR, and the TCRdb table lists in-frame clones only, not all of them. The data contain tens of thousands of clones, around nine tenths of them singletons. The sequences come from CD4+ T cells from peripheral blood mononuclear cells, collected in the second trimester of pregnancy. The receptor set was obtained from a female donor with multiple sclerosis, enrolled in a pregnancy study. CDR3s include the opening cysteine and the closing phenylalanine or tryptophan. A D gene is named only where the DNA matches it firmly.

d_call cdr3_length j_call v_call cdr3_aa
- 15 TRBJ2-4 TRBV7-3 CASSLTIADLNIQYF
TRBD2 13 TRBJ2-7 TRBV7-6 CASSHGSGSEQYF
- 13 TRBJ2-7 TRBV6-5 CASTPRGSYEQYF
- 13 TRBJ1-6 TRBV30 CAWSSSDNSPLHF
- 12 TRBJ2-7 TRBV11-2 CASSLVLDEQYF
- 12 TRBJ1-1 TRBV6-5 CANLTGRTEAFF
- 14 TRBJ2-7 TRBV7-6 CASSLDVGTYEQYF
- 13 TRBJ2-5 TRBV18 CASLGAYQETQYF
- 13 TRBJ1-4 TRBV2 CASKLGHLSPDFF
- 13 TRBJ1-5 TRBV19 CASRSIGQSIQHF
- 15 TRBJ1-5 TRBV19 CASSTRREGYQPQHF
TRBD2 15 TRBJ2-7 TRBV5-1 CASSLTSGPASEQYF
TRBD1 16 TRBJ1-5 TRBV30 CAWSVRGTGVDQPQHF
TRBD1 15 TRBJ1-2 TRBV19 CASSIETYRGLGYTF
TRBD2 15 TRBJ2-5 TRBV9 CASSVVGLEEETQYF
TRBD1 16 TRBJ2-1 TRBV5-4 CASSWPPGQGTDEQFF
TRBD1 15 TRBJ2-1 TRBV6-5 CASSPSRDRGNEQFF
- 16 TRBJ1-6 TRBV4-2 CASSQDAPNTNSPLHF
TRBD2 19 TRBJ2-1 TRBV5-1 CASSPPTSGGVLGYNEQFF
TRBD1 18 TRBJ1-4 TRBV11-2 CASSFGTGSKATNEKLFF
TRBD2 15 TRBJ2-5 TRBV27 CASSLGLAAQETQYF
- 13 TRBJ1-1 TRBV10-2 CASGTSLNTEAFF
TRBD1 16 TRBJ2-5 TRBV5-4 CASSFFSRDRKETQYF
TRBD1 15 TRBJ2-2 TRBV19 CASNSGQGDTGELFF
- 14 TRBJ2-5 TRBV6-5 CASSLAWVQETQYF
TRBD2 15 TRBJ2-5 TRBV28 CASSPQRGFQETQYF
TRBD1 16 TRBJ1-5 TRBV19 CASSPLGQGDGQPQHF
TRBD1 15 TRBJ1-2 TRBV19 CASSTTGTGGRGYTF
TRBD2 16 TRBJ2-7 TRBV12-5 CASGLVIAGVSYEQYF
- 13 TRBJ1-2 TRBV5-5 CASSLEGWYGYTF
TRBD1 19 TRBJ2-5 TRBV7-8 CASSLRGKGGQGQPETQYF
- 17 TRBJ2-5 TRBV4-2 CASSRQTGGLPQETQYF
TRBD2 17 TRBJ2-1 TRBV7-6 CASSLTLSGGSTDEQFF
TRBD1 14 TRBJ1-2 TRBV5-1 CASSFNGQDGGYTF
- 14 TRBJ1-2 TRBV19 CASSRGTGAYGYTF
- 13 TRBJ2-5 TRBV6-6 CASSPGGRETQYF
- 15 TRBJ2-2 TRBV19 CASSIDPINTGELFF
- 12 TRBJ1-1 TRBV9 CASSEGGTEAFF
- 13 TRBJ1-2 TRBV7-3 CASSLSGLYGYTF
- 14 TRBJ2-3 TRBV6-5 CASTRWGGADTQYF
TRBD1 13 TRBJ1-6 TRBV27 CASWTGLWSPLHF
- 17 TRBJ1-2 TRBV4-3 CASSQVVKQGRDYGYTF
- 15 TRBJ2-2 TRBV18 CASSPIRQNTGELFF
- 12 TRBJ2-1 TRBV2 CASSEALFEQFF
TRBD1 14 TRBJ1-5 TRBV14 CASSQNTGAQPQHF